Each of the 21 T cell receptor beta chains below was sequenced from the same sample in a study of cytomegalovirus exposure and HLA in healthy donors. The PCR contained 60 Vbeta and 13 Jbeta primers. Data came from immunoSEQ multiplex PCR; TCRdb stores just in-frame clones and leaves some out. The sample holds more than 95,000 clones, roughly 74% seen once. The material sequenced was PBMCs. Receptors originate from a female donor in good health and CMV-seropositive.

V gene TRBV4-1 combines with J gene TRBJ1-2, with D possibly TRBD1 on 5 matching bases. The CDR3 is 15 residues long. Trimming took 1 base from V and 4 from J, leaving 13 bases between them. Germline V CDR1 and CDR2: MGHRA, YSYEKL. The CDR3 sequence is CASSQAATGLYGYTF. CDR3 in DNA: TGCGCCAGCAGCCAAGCGGCCACAGGTCTCTATGGCTACACCTTC.

The chain joins TRBV7-6 to TRBJ1-5; no clear D. There are 13 residues in the CDR3. Trimming left V 2 bases short and J 13 bases short, with 15 bases between. Germline V CDR1 and CDR2: SGHVS, FNYEAQ. The CDR3 nucleotides read TGTGCCAGCAGCTTATACGAGAGGAGTGATCAGCATTTT. Translating gives CASSLYERSDQHF.

The J gene is TRBJ1-2, the V gene TRBV19, with 8 bases matching TRBD1. Germline V lookup: CDR1 LNHDA, CDR2 SQIVND (reference sequence). This CDR3 is 13 amino acids long. Trimming cost V 5 bases and J 9 bases; bases outside gene matches: 8. The CDR3 DNA reads TGTGCCAGTAGTCCCGGACAGGGCGGACGCTACACCTTC. Translated: CASSPGQGGRYTF. The variable domain in full, with the rest retrieved from reference TRBV19 and TRBJ1-2, is DGGITQSPKYLFRKEGQNVTLSCEQNLNHDAMYWYRQDPGQGLRLIYYSQIVNDFQKGDIAEGYSVSREKKESFPLTVTSAQKNPTAFYLCASSPGQGGRYTFGSGTRLTVV.

The chain recombines TRBV9 with TRBJ1-6; 9 bases line up with TRBD1. The CDR3 sequence is 16 residues long. Trimming removed 3 bases from V and 5 bases from J; junction bases left unmatched: 6. Germline values: CDR1 SGDLS, CDR2 YYNGEE. CDR3 sequence reads: CASSALTGGHNSPLHF. The DNA for the CDR3 is TGTGCCAGCAGCGCCTTGACAGGGGGTCATAATTCACCCCTCCACTTT.

This chain joins TRBV5-8 and TRBJ2-7; the match to TRBD2 covers 9 bases. J was trimmed by 3 bases and V by 6 bases; bases with no gene match: 10. Germline-derived CDR1 and CDR2 are SGHTS and YDEGEE. This CDR3 spans 15 amino acids. CDR3 sequence reads: CASIPATSGIYEQYF. The CDR3 DNA sequence: TGTGCCAGCATCCCGGCGACTAGCGGAATCTACGAGCAGTACTTC.

V usage is TRBV10-3 and J usage is TRBJ2-5; TRBD2 agrees at 9 bases. J lost 7 bases, V lost 0 bases, and 3 bases had no gene match. The CDR3 sequence is 14 residues long. Per germline, CDR1 ENHRY and CDR2 SYGVKD. The DNA for the CDR3 is TGTGCCATCAGTGAGTCAGGGACTAGCCGGACCCAGTACTTC. Translating gives CAISESGTSRTQYF.

V is TRBV28 and J is TRBJ1-3; D is unresolved. The V and J ends lost 6 bases and 2 bases respectively, with 14 bases between them. This CDR3 spans 15 amino acids. Germline loops: CDR1 MDHEN, CDR2 SYDVKM. The CDR3 sequence is CASSSGRPAGNTIYF. CDR3 nucleotides: TGTGCCAGCAGCTCGGGTAGGCCGGCTGGAAACACCATATATTTT.

There are a few counts of this clone. This sequence joins TRBV6-5 and TRBJ2-2; no firm D call. The CDR3 runs to 13 residues. Between the trimmed V and J ends, which lost 2 bases and 5 bases, there was a span of 6 bases. Per the germline V gene, CDR1 is MNHEY and CDR2 is SVGAGI. CDR3 sequence: CASSYQETGELFF. CDR3 sequence (DNA): TGTGCCAGCAGTTACCAGGAAACCGGGGAGCTGTTTTTT.

This clone came up a few times. The rearrangement links TRBV2 to TRBJ1-1, with no clear D. The CDR3 runs 12 residues. Germline-derived CDR1 and CDR2 are SNHLY and FYNNEI. Trimming cost V 6 bases and J 8 bases, with 13 bases left between them. The CDR3 DNA is TGTGCCAGCAGCACCCCGCCTACGGAAGCTTTCTTT. Its translation: CASSTPPTEAFF.

The chain combines TRBV27 with TRBJ1-5; 11 bases match TRBD1. Germline lookup yields CDR1 MNHEY and CDR2 SMNVEV (reference sequence). V lost 5 bases to trimming and J lost 0 bases; unmatched junction nucleotides: 12. This CDR3 region has 19 residues. Here the CDR3 DNA reads TGTGCCAGCAGTGCTCACCCGGGACAGGGGGAGTATAGCAATCAGCCCCAGCATTTT. This translates into CASSAHPGQGEYSNQPQHF.

In this sample, this clone turned up a few times. V gene TRBV4-3 combines with J gene TRBJ2-1; 8 nucleotides align to TRBD2. Germline-derived CDR1 and CDR2 are LGHNA and YSLEER. Losses at the gene ends were 4 bases for V and 5 bases for J; bases not matched to a gene: 4. This CDR3 spans 14 amino acids. This CDR3 is CASSPLAGHNEQFF. CDR3 nucleotides: TGCGCCAGCAGCCCCTTAGCGGGGCACAATGAGCAGTTCTTC.

This chain connects TRBV2 to TRBJ2-7; D is perhaps TRBD1 (5 bases). CDR1 and CDR2 (germline): SNHLY, FYNNEI. Trimming stripped 5 bases from V and 3 bases from J, with 14 bases between. The CDR3 has 14 amino acids. CDR3 DNA: TGTGCCAGCAGTCGGTTTCAGGGCCTCTACGAGCAGTACTTC. Its translation is CASSRFQGLYEQYF.

The chain recombines TRBV5-4 with TRBJ1-1; unclear D gene. This CDR3 region has 12 residues. V gave up 1 base and J gave up 3 bases, with 4 bases separating them. Germline CDR1 SGHNT, CDR2 YYREEE (reference sequence). CDR3 residues: CASSLLDTEAFF. CDR3 nucleotides: TGTGCCAGCAGCTTGCTAGACACTGAAGCTTTCTTT.

This chain joins TRBV7-3 and TRBJ1-5; D ambiguous. CDR1 is SGHTA and CDR2 is FQGTGA in the germline V gene. The V gene lost 0 bases and the J gene lost 2 bases, with 5 bases spanning the gap. This CDR3 contains 14 residues. CDR3 nucleotides: TGTGCCAGCAGCTTAACAGGAGGCAATCAGCCCCAGCATTTT. This translates into CASSLTGGNQPQHF.

The chain carries TRBV7-2 and TRBJ2-3; D is unresolved. The V end was cut by 4 bases, the J end by 0 bases, with 5 bases between. This CDR3 comprises 13 residues. The germline V gene encodes CDR1 SGHTA and CDR2 FQGNSA. The CDR3, as DNA: TGTGCCAGCAGCTCATCCAGCACAGATACGCAGTATTTT. Translated: CASSSSSTDTQYF.

The chain combines TRBV2 with TRBJ1-5; 7 bases align to TRBD1. The CDR3 has 13 amino acids. Germline V gene data show CDR1 as SNHLY and CDR2 as FYNNEI. J lost 7 bases, V lost 5 bases, and 5 bases had no gene match. The CDR3, as DNA: TGTGCCAGCAGTAGCCACAGGGGACAGCCCCAGCATTTT. It translates to CASSSHRGQPQHF.

The CDR3 DNA follows: TGTGCCAGCAGCTTCTATATGACTAGCGGTACCTACGAGCAGTACTTC. This translates into CASSFYMTSGTYEQYF. The chain recombines TRBV7-2 with TRBJ2-7; the match to TRBD2 covers 9 bases. After removal of 3 bases from V and 2 bases from J, the junction contained 8 bases not matched to a gene. Germline V gene lookup returns CDR1 SGHTA and CDR2 FQGNSA. There are 16 residues in the CDR3. Complete variable domain (other parts from reference TRBV7-2 and TRBJ2-7): GAGVSQSPSNKVTEKGKDVELRCDPISGHTALYWYRQSLGQGLEFLIYFQGNSAPDKSGLPSDRFSAERTGGSVSTLTIQRTQQEDSAVYLCASSFYMTSGTYEQYFGPGTRLTVT.

In its sample, this clone was seen a few times. V is TRBV4-2 and J is TRBJ2-1; unclear D gene. Trimming pared 0 bases from V and 9 bases from J, leaving 15 bases between. Germline V gene sequence: CDR1 LGHNA, CDR2 YNFKEQ. This CDR3 spans 15 amino acids. CDR3 DNA sequence: TGTGCCAGCAGCCAAGATTTCAGCGTACGCGGTGAGCAGTTCTTC. Amino acid sequence: CASSQDFSVRGEQFF.

The table lists this clone with a few counts. The germline gene is not matched at one end of the junction; a read error may be the cause. The chain carries TRBV7-7 and TRBJ2-7; D might be TRBD2 (7 bases). CDR3 size: 15 residues. From germline, CDR1 is SSHAT and CDR2 FNYEAQ (reference sequence). CDR3: CASSLGGGPAYEQYF. The CDR3, as DNA: TGTGCTAGCAGCTTAGGGGGGGGCCCTGCCTACGAGCAGTACTTC. The whole variable domain, remainder taken from reference TRBV7-7 and TRBJ2-7, is GAGVSQSPRYKVTKRGQDVTLRCDPISSHATLYWYQQALGQGPEFLTYFNYEAQPDKSGLPSDRFSAERPEGSISTLTIQRTEQRDSAMYRCASSLGGGPAYEQYFGPGTRLTVT.

A few counts support this clone. Other DNA sequences in the sample encode the same CDR3. The V and J genes are TRBV6-6 and TRBJ1-1, with D maybe TRBD1 (5 bases). Trimming pared 4 bases from V and 3 bases from J, leaving 12 bases between. The V gene's germline CDR1 is MNHNY and CDR2 SVGAGI (reference sequence). The CDR3 totals 14 residues. CDR3: CASSSRRGDTEAFF. CDR3 DNA sequence: TGTGCCAGCAGTTCCCGACGGGGGGACACTGAAGCTTTCTTT.

This chain links TRBV7-9 with TRBJ2-7, with 8 bases that match TRBD2. Germline CDR1 SEHNR, CDR2 FQNEAQ (reference sequence). CDR3 size: 16 residues. Trimming at V came to 5 bases and at J to 2 bases, leaving 11 bases not matched to a gene. CDR3 residues: CASSPLVGGGTYEQYF. The CDR3 nucleotides read TGTGCCAGCAGCCCTTTGGTTGGCGGGGGGACCTACGAGCAGTACTTC. Together with reference TRBV7-9 and TRBJ2-7, the CDR3 gives the full variable domain: DTGVSQNPRHKITKRGQNVTFRCDPISEHNRLYWYRQTLGQGPEFLTYFQNEAQLEKSRLLSDRFSAERPKGSFSTLEIQRTEQGDSAMYLCASSPLVGGGTYEQYFGPGTRLTVT.